This T cell receptor beta chain originates from a study of PD-1 blockade in mismatch repair-deficient tumors. Study details: Patients had around 12 mismatch repair-deficient cancer types, all previously treated and progressing.

Profiling relied on immunoSEQ multiplex PCR, and the TCRdb table lists in-frame clones only, not all of them. The data hold tens of thousands of clones, with 70% to 90% observed a single time. Study-wide findings and caveats: Rapid post-treatment expansion, then contraction, generally preceding radiologic response, marked tumor-resident clones.

Germline CDR1 and CDR2: MNHNS and SASEGT. Trimming took 2 bases from V and 0 from J, leaving 7 bases between them. This CDR3 contains 14 residues. Only one count was recorded for this clone. Its antigen is currently unknown. The J gene is TRBJ1-1, the V gene TRBV6-1; D remains unclear. Sequencing used peripheral blood, obtained 44 weeks after starting pembrolizumab. The TCR sequence derives from an adult with mismatch repair-deficient cancer. In nucleotides, the CDR3 is TGTGCCAGCAGTGAAAATCTCATGAACACTGAAGCTTTCTTT. Amino acid sequence: CASSENLMNTEAFF.